This T cell receptor (beta chain) was identified during a study of early T cells in non-severe SARS-CoV-2 infection. Per the germline V gene, CDR1 is SGHRS and CDR2 is YFSETQ. The CDR3 is made up of 14 amino acids. The V and J ends lost 4 bases and 3 bases, in that order; junction bases with no gene match: 5. Using its own MiXCR run on the 5' RACE reads, TCRdb lists one record per CDR3 protein. This sample has around 77,000 distinct CDR3 sequences, with approximately 5% found just once. The chain combines TRBV5-1 with TRBJ1-2, with TRBD1 matching over 8 bases. Here the sequenced sample was whole blood, taken at baseline. This TCR derives from an adult who was a healthcare worker with PCR-confirmed SARS-CoV-2 infection or an uninfected control (not recorded which). In DNA, the CDR3 is TGCGCCAGCAGCCCGGAGACAGGGGACTATGGCTACACCTTC. Translation gives CASSPETGDYGYTF.